The 24 T cell receptor beta chains below were found in one sample sequenced in a study of blood T cell repertoires in COVID-19. Data came from immunoSEQ multiplex PCR; TCRdb stores just in-frame clones and leaves some out. The sample holds a few hundred thousand clones; over 85% are singletons and the top ten take less than 0.95%. Sequenced: peripheral blood. The receptors stem from a man younger than 35 with COVID-19, enrolled during active disease.

The CDR3 DNA follows: TGTGCCAGCAGCCCGCCCGACCAGACTAGTTTCCACGAGCAGTACTTC. Protein product: CASSPPDQTSFHEQYF. The V gene is TRBV7-4, the J gene TRBJ2-7; weak D call: TRBD2 (6 bases). Germline V gives CDR1 SGHVT, CDR2 SQSDAQ. CDR3 length: 16 amino acids. V dropped 5 bases and J dropped 5 bases, with 22 bases sitting between them.

The chain carries TRBV7-2 and TRBJ2-1; TRBD1 matches 8 bases. This CDR3 is 13 amino acids long. With 4 bases clipped from V and 7 bases from J, the junction kept 3 bases outside the gene matches. Germline V gene data show CDR1 as SGHTA and CDR2 as FQGNSA. The CDR3 bases are TGTGCCAGCAGCTCGCAGGGGGCTAATGAGCAGTTCTTC. Its protein product is CASSSQGANEQFF.

J is TRBJ2-5 and V is TRBV2; 8 bases align to TRBD1. Germline lookup yields CDR1 SNHLY and CDR2 FYNNEI. V trimming: 4 bases; J trimming: 5 bases; junction bases outside the gene matches: 6. The CDR3 loop spans 14 amino acids. In DNA, the CDR3 is TGTGCCAGCAGTGCCAACAGGGGGACGGAGACCCAGTACTTC. This gives the protein CASSANRGTETQYF.

This rearrangement joins TRBV21-1 to TRBJ2-6; the DNA was not compared with TRBD1, the D call given in the table. TRBV21-1 is recorded as a pseudogene. The CDR3 has 17 amino acids. The CDR3 nucleotides are TGTGCCAGCAGCCCCGTGACAGCCCGCCCTGGGGCCAACGTCCTGACTTTC. It yields the protein CASSPVTARPGANVLTF.

The V and J genes are TRBV18 and TRBJ1-5; 9 bases map to TRBD1. This CDR3 comprises 14 residues. Germline lookup yields CDR1 KGHSH and CDR2 LQKENI. The junction had 4 bases not matched to a gene; V was cut back by 3 bases and J by 7 bases. The CDR3, as DNA: TGTGCCAGCTCACCCGGGACAGGGTACCAGCCCCAGCATTTT. It encodes CASSPGTGYQPQHF.

This chain links TRBV6-5 with TRBJ2-7; TRBD2 aligns across 9 bases. After removal of 6 bases from V and 3 bases from J, the junction contained 6 bases not matched to a gene. CDR1 MNHEY and CDR2 SVGAGI come from the germline V gene. CDR3 size: 14 residues. The DNA of the CDR3 is TGTGCCAGCAGCCCGGGCGGGAGGGGCTACGAGCAGTACTTC. Amino acid sequence: CASSPGGRGYEQYF.

The chain employs TRBV6-5 and TRBJ2-5; unclear D gene. This CDR3 is built from 14 residues. Germline CDR1 MNHEY, CDR2 SVGAGI. V was pared by 6 bases and J by 3 bases, with 14 bases between. CDR3 bases: TGTGCCAGCAGACTAACGATACGGGAAGAGACCCAGTACTTC. Its protein product is CASRLTIREETQYF.

The chain employs TRBV7-2 and TRBJ1-5; 8 bases match TRBD1. Losses at the gene ends were 4 bases for V and 6 bases for J; bases not matched to a gene: 5. CDR1 is SGHTA, CDR2 FQGNSA, per germline. This CDR3 has 14 residues. CDR3 DNA: TGTGCCAGCAGCTCAGGACAGGGCGGTCAGCCCCAGCATTTT. It encodes CASSSGQGGQPQHF.

The gene calls are TRBV2 and TRBJ1-2; D may be TRBD1 (5 bases). This CDR3 contains 11 residues. Trimming pared 4 bases from V and 13 bases from J, leaving 13 bases between. Germline V gene sequence: CDR1 SNHLY, CDR2 FYNNEI. The CDR3 DNA reads as TGTGCCAGCAGTGCCTGGAGGGACTGCACCTTC. It specifies CASSAWRDCTF.

The CDR3 loop reads CASSFTTGYNEQFF. In DNA form, the CDR3 reads TGTGCCAGCAGTTTTACAACAGGGTACAATGAGCAGTTCTTC. The V and J genes are TRBV7-8 and TRBJ2-1, with a tentative D call TRBD1 (6 bases). The CDR3 is 14 amino acids. V was cut by 6 bases and J by 4 bases, with 13 bases left in between. From germline, CDR1 is SGHVS and CDR2 FQNEAQ.

This clone was seen a few times. The gene calls are TRBV6-5 and TRBJ1-2, with 9 bases identical to TRBD1. Germline CDR1 is MNHEY and CDR2 is SVGAGI. With 6 bases clipped from V and 7 bases from J, the junction kept 9 bases outside the gene matches. This CDR3 has 14 residues. The DNA for the CDR3 is TGTGCCAGCAGCCGAACACTGACAGGGGGTGGCTACACCTTC. Protein sequence: CASSRTLTGGGYTF.

About this clone itself: This specimen includes other DNA sequences encoding the same CDR3. This chain connects TRBV5-4 to TRBJ2-2, with 15 nucleotides matching TRBD2. CDR1 is SGHNT, CDR2 YYREEE, per germline (reference sequence). This CDR3 spans 16 amino acids. V lost 4 bases to trimming and J lost 6 bases; unmatched junction nucleotides: 4. CDR3 in DNA: TGTGCCAGCAGCGGGGGACTAGCGGGGGGAGCCGGGGAGCTGTTTTTT. Amino acid sequence: CASSGGLAGGAGELFF.

The V and J genes are TRBV5-6 and TRBJ1-2, with D uncertain. This CDR3 spans 18 amino acids. Germline loops: CDR1 SGHDT, CDR2 YYEEEE. Trimming cost V 0 bases and J 2 bases, with 20 bases left between them. The chain's CDR3 is CASSLVVGSEQPNYGYTF. The CDR3, as DNA: TGTGCCAGCAGCTTGGTGGTTGGAAGTGAACAGCCGAACTATGGCTACACCTTC.

In its sample, this clone was seen once. This sequence joins TRBV5-8 and TRBJ1-2, with 12 bases that match TRBD1. The V gene end was trimmed by 4 bases and the J gene end by 2 bases; junction bases not matched to a gene: 3. Germline CDR1 and CDR2: SGHTS and YDEGEE. The CDR3 covers 15 residues. The CDR3 nucleotides are TGTGCCAGCAGCAGGGACAGGGGGCGAAACTATGGCTACACCTTC. Translating gives CASSRDRGRNYGYTF.

This clone was seen more than once but under ten times. The V call is TRBV7-5, the J call TRBJ2-2; the table's D call TRBD1 went unverified against the DNA. TRBV7-5 is a pseudogene segment. The CDR3 totals 17 residues. The CDR3 DNA is TGTGTCAGAAGCCCAGCCTGGGTGACAGGGGGCACCGGGGAGCTGTTTTTT. Protein product: CVRSPAWVTGGTGELFF.

The CDR3 sequence is CATSRGAGGGPWEQYF. The CDR3 DNA sequence: TGTGCCACCAGCAGGGGCGCGGGGGGAGGGCCTTGGGAGCAGTACTTC. The chain uses TRBV15 and TRBJ2-7, with 8 positions matching TRBD2. The CDR3 runs 16 residues. The V gene end was trimmed by 3 bases and the J gene end by 7 bases; junction bases not matched to a gene: 14. Germline CDR1 is LNHNV and CDR2 is YYDKDF (reference sequence).

CDR3 amino acids: CASSLAGTGEDEQFF. Here the CDR3 DNA reads TGTGCCAGCAGCTTAGCGGGGACAGGGGAGGATGAGCAGTTCTTC. The chain couples TRBV7-8 to TRBJ2-1; 10 nucleotides align to TRBD1. Germline V gives CDR1 SGHVS, CDR2 FQNEAQ. The CDR3 contains 15 residues. V was pared by 0 bases and J by 8 bases, with 4 bases of the junction left unmatched.

The rearrangement links TRBV19 to TRBJ2-1; D perhaps matches TRBD1 (6 bases). CDR1 is LNHDA and CDR2 is SQIVND in the germline V gene (reference sequence). The CDR3 covers 16 residues. Trimming cost V 0 bases and J 3 bases, with 12 bases left between them. The DNA of the CDR3 is TGTGCCAGTAGTATAGATCAAGGACAGAACTACAATGAGCAGTTCTTC. Its protein product is CASSIDQGQNYNEQFF.

The chain combines TRBV5-6 with TRBJ1-2; no reliable D call. Germline CDR1 SGHDT, CDR2 YYEEEE. V was clipped by 1 base and J by 4 bases, with 8 bases between them. This CDR3 contains 13 residues. In DNA form, the CDR3 reads TGTGCCAGCAGCTTGTTATCCGGCTATGGCTACACCTTC. Its translation: CASSLLSGYGYTF.

This chain links TRBV19 with TRBJ2-3, with TRBD2 matching over 7 bases. The V gene end was trimmed by 5 bases and the J gene end by 0 bases; junction bases not matched to a gene: 5. The CDR3 length is 15 residues. Per the germline V gene, CDR1 is LNHDA and CDR2 is SQIVND (reference sequence). CDR3 residues: CASSAPSGSTDTQYF. The CDR3 bases are TGTGCCAGTAGTGCACCTAGCGGTAGCACAGATACGCAGTATTTT.

The CDR3 loop is CASSLLTSGDTDTQYF. CDR3 in DNA: TGCGCCAGCAGCTTGTTGACTAGCGGAGACACAGATACGCAGTATTTT. The chain employs TRBV5-1 and TRBJ2-3, with 9 bases fitting TRBD2. V gave up 1 base and J gave up 2 bases; unmatched junction bases: 5. The CDR3 consists of 16 residues. CDR1 is SGHRS and CDR2 is YFSETQ in the germline V gene.

This CDR3 reads CASSLEWSINEQYF. The CDR3 region has the DNA TGCGCCAGCAGCTTGGAGTGGAGCATCAACGAGCAGTACTTC. The chain recombines TRBV5-1 with TRBJ2-7; D remains ambiguous. Looked up from germline, CDR1 is SGHRS and CDR2 is YFSETQ. This CDR3 is built from 14 residues. V gave up 0 bases and J gave up 5 bases, with 12 bases separating them.

This clone was seen once. The genes are TRBV30 and TRBJ1-4, with TRBD1 as a possible D gene (6 bases). The germline CDR1 and CDR2 sequences are GTSNPN and SVGIG (reference sequence). With 5 bases removed from V and 4 bases from J, the gap between germline ends came to 17 bases. There are 15 residues in the CDR3. The CDR3 DNA reads TGTGCCTGGTCTGGGGCAGGGGACCTTAATGAAAAACTGTTTTTT. Its protein is CAWSGAGDLNEKLFF.

The gene calls are TRBV7-9 and TRBJ1-1; 8 nucleotides match TRBD1. Trimming removed 2 bases from V and 1 base from J; junction bases left unmatched: 9. CDR1 SEHNR and CDR2 FQNEAQ come from the germline V gene (reference sequence). CDR3 length: 17 amino acids. This chain's CDR3 is CASSLLEGQGANTEAFF. The CDR3 DNA is TGTGCCAGCAGCTTACTCGAAGGACAGGGAGCGAACACTGAAGCTTTCTTT.